This TCR beta chain stems from a study of blood T cell repertoires in COVID-19. The table came from immunoSEQ multiplex PCR; TCRdb's copy has only in-frame clones and leaves some out. The sample records under 300,000 clones, roughly 85% being singletons. Sequenced material: peripheral blood. The receptor's source is a human donor in a cohort sampled during active COVID-19.

CDR3: CASRQGAKETQYF. The CDR3 bases are TGTGCCAGCAGGCAGGGGGCGAAAGAGACCCAGTACTTC. V gene TRBV2 combines with J gene TRBJ2-5; 8 bases line up with TRBD1. Losses at the gene ends were 6 bases for V and 3 bases for J; bases not matched to a gene: 3. This CDR3 region has 13 residues. Germline V gene lookup returns CDR1 SNHLY and CDR2 FYNNEI. Combining the CDR3 with reference TRBV2 and TRBJ2-5 gives the whole variable domain EPEVTQTPSHQVTQMGQEVILRCVPISNHLYFYWYRQILGQKVEFLVSFYNNEISEKSEIFDDQFSVERPDGSNFTLKIRSTKLEDSAMYFCASRQGAKETQYFGPGTRLLVL.